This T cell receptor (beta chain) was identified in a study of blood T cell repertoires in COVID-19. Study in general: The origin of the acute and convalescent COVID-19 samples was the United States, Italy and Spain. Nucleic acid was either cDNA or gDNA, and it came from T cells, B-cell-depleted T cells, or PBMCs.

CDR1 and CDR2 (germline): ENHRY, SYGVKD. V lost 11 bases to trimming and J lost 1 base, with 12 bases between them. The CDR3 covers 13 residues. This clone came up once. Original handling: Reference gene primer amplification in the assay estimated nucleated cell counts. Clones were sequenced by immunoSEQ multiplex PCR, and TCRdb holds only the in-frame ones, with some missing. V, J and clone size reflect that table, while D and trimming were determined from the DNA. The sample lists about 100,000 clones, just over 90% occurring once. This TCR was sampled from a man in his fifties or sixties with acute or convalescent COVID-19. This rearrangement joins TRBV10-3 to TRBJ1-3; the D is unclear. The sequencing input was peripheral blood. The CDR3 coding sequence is TGTGCCTCTCTCCGGGGATCTGGAAACACCATATATTTT. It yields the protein CASLRGSGNTIYF.